This passage covers 15 T cell receptor beta chains from one sample sequenced in a study of OX40 agonist ivuxolimab in advanced cancers. The repertoire was sequenced with immunoSEQ multiplex PCR; TCRdb's copy has only in-frame clones and lacks some. Of tens of thousands of clones detected, less than 90% appear once; the ten largest clones hold approximately 20%. Sequencing was performed on CD4+ or CD8+ T cells sorted from blood, taken in a trial of the OX40 agonist ivuxolimab. All receptors come from an adult with an advanced solid tumor such as melanoma, head and neck, liver or kidney cancer.

The chain combines TRBV13 with TRBJ2-1, with 8 bases lining up with TRBD2. The CDR3 totals 15 residues. Trimming took 5 bases from V and 1 from J; bases not matched to a gene: 4. CDR1 is PRHDT, CDR2 FYEKMQ, per germline (reference sequence). CDR3 protein: CASSLERGSYNEQFF. The CDR3 nucleotides are TGTGCCAGCAGCCTCGAGCGGGGGTCCTACAATGAGCAGTTCTTC.

V gene TRBV9 combines with J gene TRBJ1-1, with D maybe TRBD1 (6 bases). Germline loops: CDR1 SGDLS, CDR2 YYNGEE. The V and J ends lost 0 bases and 1 base respectively, with 7 bases between them. This CDR3 contains 14 residues. The CDR3 protein is CASSVEGGNTEAFF. The CDR3, as DNA: TGTGCCAGCAGCGTAGAGGGGGGGAACACTGAAGCTTTCTTT.

The chain couples TRBV5-4 to TRBJ2-1; D is unclear. The ends were cut back, 0 bases at V and 6 bases at J, with 7 bases in the middle. CDR1 is SGHNT, CDR2 YYREEE, per germline (reference sequence). CDR3 length: 13 amino acids. DNA for the CDR3: TGTGCCAGCAGCTTGGGTTTCCCCAATGAGCAGTTCTTC. Its protein product is CASSLGFPNEQFF.

The V gene is TRBV13, the J gene TRBJ2-6; D unresolved. The germline V gene encodes CDR1 PRHDT and CDR2 FYEKMQ (reference sequence). V was pared by 5 bases and J by 10 bases, with 15 bases between. The CDR3 consists of 14 residues. The DNA for the CDR3 is TGTGCCAGCAGCCCCCGGTCCAGTGAGAACGTCCTGACTTTC. This translates into CASSPRSSENVLTF.

This clone appeared once. The V call is TRBV25-1, the J call TRBJ2-6, with no clear D. The CDR3 is 16 residues long. From germline, CDR1 is MGHDK and CDR2 SYGVNS. The ends were cut back, 3 bases at V and 4 bases at J, with 13 bases in the middle. As DNA, the CDR3 is TGTGCCAGCAGTGACTGGGTGGCGTCGGGGGCCAACGTCCTGACTTTC. Its protein is CASSDWVASGANVLTF. The full variable domain, completed using reference TRBV25-1 and TRBJ2-6, is EADIYQTPRYLVIGTGKKITLECSQTMGHDKMYWYQQDPGMELHLIHYSYGVNSTEKGDLSSESTVSRIRTEHFPLTLESARPSHTSQYLCASSDWVASGANVLTFGAGSRLTVL.

V and J are TRBV4-2 and TRBJ2-3, with 7 bases that match TRBD2. The CDR3 totals 14 residues. Germline assignment: CDR1 LGHNA and CDR2 YNFKEQ. Germline trimming cut 1 base from V and 4 bases from J; bases unmatched to any gene: 2. The CDR3 region has the DNA TGTGCCAGCAGCCAAGGGGGACTATCAGATACGCAGTATTTT. It yields the protein CASSQGGLSDTQYF.

The chain combines TRBV28 with TRBJ2-2, with a tentative D call TRBD2 (6 bases). V dropped 4 bases and J dropped 4 bases, with 10 bases sitting between them. The length of the CDR3 is 14 residues. Germline V CDR1 and CDR2: MDHEN, SYDVKM. CDR3 residues: CASSWDFPTGELFF. The CDR3, as DNA: TGTGCCAGCAGTTGGGACTTTCCCACCGGGGAGCTGTTTTTT. Complete variable domain (other parts from reference TRBV28 and TRBJ2-2): DVKVTQSSRYLVKRTGEKVFLECVQDMDHENMFWYRQDPGLGLRLIYFSYDVKMKEKGDIPEGYSVSREKKERFSLILESASTNQTSMYLCASSWDFPTGELFFGEGSRLTVL.

This clone is a singleton in its sample. The V and J genes are TRBV6-5 and TRBJ2-7; D is possibly TRBD2 (6 bases). Trimming shortened V by 0 bases and J by 1 base, and 10 bases separated the two germline ends. CDR3 length equals 15 residues. Germline V gene data show CDR1 as MNHEY and CDR2 as SVGAGI. The CDR3 spells CASSYSSGGSYEQYF. As DNA, the CDR3 is TGTGCCAGCAGTTACTCGTCCGGGGGATCCTACGAGCAGTACTTC.

The chain couples TRBV4-1 to TRBJ1-4, with D possibly matching TRBD1 (6 bases). Trimming shortened V by 0 bases and J by 8 bases, and 13 bases separated the two germline ends. The CDR3 consists of 15 residues. Germline V CDR1 and CDR2: MGHRA, YSYEKL. The CDR3 is CASSQDGQGREKLFF. The CDR3 region has the DNA TGCGCCAGCAGCCAAGATGGTCAGGGGAGGGAAAAACTGTTTTTT.

The V call is TRBV27, the J call TRBJ2-2; D gene unclear. This CDR3 has 15 residues. Trimming took 5 bases from V and 1 from J, leaving 11 bases between them. The germline V gene has CDR1 MNHEY and CDR2 SMNVEV (reference sequence). Written as DNA, the CDR3 is TGTGCCAGCAGTCCTCGACGGAGGAACACCGGGGAGCTGTTTTTT. It translates to CASSPRRRNTGELFF.

The rearrangement joins TRBV29-1 to TRBJ2-7, with D perhaps being TRBD1 or TRBD2 (5 bases each). V lost 3 bases and J lost 7, with 16 bases in between. The V gene's germline CDR1 is SQVTM and CDR2 ANQGSEA. The CDR3 runs to 13 residues. In DNA, the CDR3 is TGCAGCGTTGAGCTTAGTTCTGAGGGGGAGCAGTACTTC. This sequence encodes CSVELSSEGEQYF.

The V call is TRBV19, the J call TRBJ1-5, with 7 bases fitting TRBD1. The CDR3 consists of 15 residues. CDR1 is LNHDA and CDR2 is SQIVND in the germline V gene (reference sequence). V lost 0 bases and J lost 11; bases outside the gene matches: 10. The chain's CDR3 is CASSIDRGALRTQHF. In DNA form, the CDR3 reads TGTGCCAGTAGTATAGACAGGGGGGCCCTTAGGACCCAGCATTTT. The variable domain in full, completed from reference TRBV19 and TRBJ1-5, reads DGGITQSPKYLFRKEGQNVTLSCEQNLNHDAMYWYRQDPGQGLRLIYYSQIVNDFQKGDIAEGYSVSREKKESFPLTVTSAQKNPTAFYLCASSIDRGALRTQHFGDGTRLSIL.

V is TRBV28 and J is TRBJ2-2; D gene unclear. CDR3 size: 13 residues. The V end was cut by 3 bases, the J end by 2 bases, with 4 bases between. Per the germline V gene, CDR1 is MDHEN and CDR2 is SYDVKM. DNA of the CDR3: TGTGCCAGCAGTTTCTTAAACACCGGGGAGCTGTTTTTT. It specifies CASSFLNTGELFF.

The chain combines TRBV5-4 with TRBJ2-7; 9 positions match TRBD2. This CDR3 has 16 amino acids. Trimming took 0 bases from V and 9 from J; bases not matched to a gene: 13. Germline assignment: CDR1 SGHNT and CDR2 YYREEE (reference sequence). The CDR3 protein is CASSLGLAVSSGGQYF. For the CDR3, the DNA is TGTGCCAGCAGCTTGGGACTAGCGGTTTCCTCCGGTGGGCAGTACTTC. Combining the CDR3 with reference TRBV5-4 and TRBJ2-7 gives the whole variable domain ETGVTQSPTHLIKTRGQQVTLRCSSQSGHNTVSWYQQALGQGPQFIFQYYREEENGRGNFPPRFSGLQFPNYSSELNVNALELDDSALYLCASSLGLAVSSGGQYFGPGTRLTVT.

V gene TRBV7-8 combines with J gene TRBJ2-5, with D perhaps given as TRBD1 or TRBD2 (5 bases each). The germline V gene encodes CDR1 SGHVS and CDR2 FQNEAQ. V dropped 6 bases and J dropped 2 bases, with 13 bases sitting between them. The CDR3 extends over 14 amino acids. This CDR3 is CASRTGTEQETQYF. Here the CDR3 DNA reads TGTGCCAGCAGAACCGGGACGGAACAAGAGACCCAGTACTTC. Full variable domain (rest looked up from reference TRBV7-8 and TRBJ2-5): GAGVSQSPRYKVAKRGQDVALRCDPISGHVSLFWYQQALGQGPEFLTYFQNEAQLDKSGLPSDRFFAERPEGSVSTLKIQRTQQEDSAVYLCASRTGTEQETQYFGPGTRLLVL.